This T cell receptor beta chain emerged from a study of T cells in Graves' hyperthyroidism and ophthalmopathy. It was considered stable Graves' hyperthyroidism when ophthalmopathy did not progress within 18 months. These patients, aged 18 to 65, had recently diagnosed hyperthyroidism lasting under 2 months. In making diagnoses, clinical symptoms, serum thyroxine and TRAb, thyroid ultrasound and orbital computed tomography were all used. Amplification of TCR beta CDR3 regions used RNA as the template. An initial round of RT-PCR targeting the TCR CDR3 relied on the HTBI primer set. One entry per CDR3 protein results from TCRdb running MiXCR on the multiplex PCR reads. The table lists just under 750,000 distinct CDR3 sequences, 30% to 40% of them singletons. The sample consisted of blood. This TCR came from a woman in her thirties or forties with Graves' hyperthyroidism.

The CDR3 DNA is TGTGCCAGCAGCCACCGGGACAATCAGCCCCAGCATTTT. Protein product: CASSHRDNQPQHF. The chain links TRBV7-9 to TRBJ1-5, with no clear D. Trimming left V 5 bases short and J 3 bases short, with 8 bases between. This CDR3 has 13 amino acids. Per germline, CDR1 SEHNR and CDR2 FQNEAQ (reference sequence).